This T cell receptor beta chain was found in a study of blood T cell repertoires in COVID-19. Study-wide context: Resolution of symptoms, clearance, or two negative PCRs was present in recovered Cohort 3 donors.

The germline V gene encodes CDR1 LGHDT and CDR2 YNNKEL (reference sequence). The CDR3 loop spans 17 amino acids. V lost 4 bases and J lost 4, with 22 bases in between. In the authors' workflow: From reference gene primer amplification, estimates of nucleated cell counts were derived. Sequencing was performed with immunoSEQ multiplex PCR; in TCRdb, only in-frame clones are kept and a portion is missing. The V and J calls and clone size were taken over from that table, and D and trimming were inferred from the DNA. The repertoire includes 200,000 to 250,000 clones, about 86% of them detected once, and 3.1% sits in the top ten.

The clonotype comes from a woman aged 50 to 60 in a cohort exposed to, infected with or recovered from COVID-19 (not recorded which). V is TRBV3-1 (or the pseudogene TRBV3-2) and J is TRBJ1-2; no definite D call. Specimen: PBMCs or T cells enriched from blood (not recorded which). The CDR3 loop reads CASSLSTQADRRYGYTF. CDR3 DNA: TGTGCCAGCAGCCTTTCAACCCAGGCAGACCGACGCTATGGCTACACCTTC.